The 5 T cell receptor beta chains below were found in one sample sequenced in a study of T cells after yellow fever vaccination (dated by TCRdb to between 2017 and 2020). The library relied on 5' RACE. The sequencer listed for this sample is Illumina HiSeq 2500. The public reads were reanalyzed by TCRdb: fastp trimming at Q25, MiXCR alignment, in-frame beta chains only. Identical CDR3 protein sequences are pooled into one entry, listed with their most common genes and DNA. The sample table records 450,000 to 600,000 distinct CDR3 sequences; around 17% of these occur just once. The leading ten clones occupy 15% to 20% of the sample. The treatment or condition label of this sample denotes: live attenuated yellow fever vaccine strain. This sample comprised PBMCs, obtained 4 to 5 days after the first yellow fever vaccination. These receptors all stem from a man aged 18 to 29 who received the YFV17D yellow fever vaccine.

The J gene is TRBJ2-3, the V gene TRBV24-1; D is possibly TRBD1 or TRBD2 (5 bases each). V was shortened by 7 bases and J by 0 bases, with 10 bases between the two germline ends. The CDR3 runs 14 residues. Per the germline V gene, CDR1 is KGHDR and CDR2 is SFDVKD. The CDR3 here is CATRSGQSTDTQYF. The CDR3, as DNA: TGTGCCACCAGGAGCGGACAAAGCACAGATACGCAGTATTTT.

This clonotype was detected a few times. The chain joins TRBV12-3 or TRBV12-4 to TRBJ2-1, with no clear D. V was cut by 5 bases and J by 7 bases, with 12 bases left in between. This CDR3 contains 13 residues. The CDR3 protein is CASSQEDGNEQFF. In DNA, the CDR3 is TGTGCCAGCAGTCAAGAGGACGGGAATGAGCAGTTCTTC.

This clonotype was seen more than once but under ten times. One end of the junction fails to match germline, which may point to a read error. The DNA of the CDR3 is TGTGCCAGCAGAGAAGGTAGGGGTAATGAGCAGTTCTTC. This translates into CASREGRGNEQFF. V gene TRBV2 combines with J gene TRBJ2-1, with D possibly being TRBD1 (5 bases). CDR1 is SNHLY and CDR2 is FYNNEI in the germline V gene. This CDR3 has 13 amino acids.

Ten or more counts support this clonotype. The chain recombines TRBV5-1 with TRBJ2-1; 9 bases line up with TRBD2. CDR1 is SGHRS, CDR2 YFSETQ, per germline. J was trimmed by 10 bases and V by 0 bases; bases with no gene match: 11. The length of the CDR3 is 16 residues. The CDR3 sequence is CASSLAFSGGAYEQFF. CDR3 sequence (DNA): TGCGCCAGCAGCTTGGCTTTTAGCGGGGGTGCGTACGAGCAGTTCTTC. The entire variable domain, with the rest obtained from reference TRBV5-1 and TRBJ2-1, is as follows: KAGVTQTPRYLIKTRGQQVTLSCSPISGHRSVSWYQQTPGQGLQFLFEYFSETQRNKGNFPGRFSGRQFSNSRSEMNVSTLELGDSALYLCASSLAFSGGAYEQFFGPGTRLTVL.

This chain links TRBV19 with TRBJ1-1; D remains ambiguous. V lost 10 bases and J 4 bases, leaving 19 bases between the germline ends. CDR1 is LNHDA, CDR2 SQIVND, per germline (reference sequence). The CDR3 totals 14 residues. The CDR3 region is CATGGPVWGTEAFF. In nucleotides, the CDR3 is TGTGCCACCGGAGGCCCGGTCTGGGGCACTGAAGCTTTCTTT.